This T cell receptor beta chain is from a study of T cells in Graves' hyperthyroidism and ophthalmopathy. The CDR3 loop spans 14 amino acids. V lost 0 bases, J lost 3 bases, and 9 bases lay in between. CDR1 and CDR2 (germline): MNHEY, SVGAGI. The investigators amplified TCR beta CDR3 regions from RNA transcripts. HTBI primers were the set used in a first-round RT-PCR of the TCR CDR3. TCRdb itself ran the multiplex PCR reads through MiXCR, one entry per CDR3 protein. The top ten hold about 11% of the sample, which has about 480,000 distinct CDR3 sequences, 24% seen once. The rearrangement joins TRBV6-5 to TRBJ2-7; D is unresolved. The source material was blood. The clonotype was recovered from a woman aged 25 to 39 with Graves' ophthalmopathy. The chain's CDR3 is CASSYSDQLYEQYF. In nucleotides, the CDR3 is TGTGCCAGCAGTTACTCGGATCAGCTCTACGAGCAGTACTTC.